The clone carrying this T cell receptor beta chain was counted a few times. The sample comes from a study of identical twins. MiXCR was run by TCRdb on the 5' RACE reads, yielding one entry per CDR3 protein. The sample gives 450,000 or so distinct CDR3 sequences, approximately 14% of which show up once; 0.52% is in the top ten. Trimming removed 2 bases at V and 5 bases at J, with 7 bases between. This CDR3 spans 13 amino acids. Per the germline V gene, CDR1 is SGHTA and CDR2 is FQGNSA. The same sample was also used in a study of yellow fever vaccine responses in identical twins.

The gene calls are TRBV7-2 and TRBJ2-1; D gene uncertain. The sequenced material came from CD4+ T cells sorted from blood. This clonotype originated in a young woman in good health. The CDR3 nucleotides are TGTGCCAGCAGCTTATCCTGGGACAATGAGCAGTTCTTC. This sequence encodes CASSLSWDNEQFF.